What follows describes a single T cell receptor beta chain. Antigen: not known. The entry originates in a study of T cell clones after liver transplantation. Study-wide background: Samples came from ITN030ST, which attempted immunosuppression withdrawal within 2 years of liver transplantation. TCRbeta sequencing after a pre-transplant mixed lymphocyte reaction identified graft-donor-reactive clones, later tracked in post-transplant blood. Without induction therapy, subjects received standard immunosuppression until 12-24 months post-transplant.

Overall study findings and caveats: In 5 of 8 subjects, circulating graft-donor-reactive CD4 TCRbeta sequences fell significantly after transplant.

The assay was immunoSEQ multiplex PCR, and TCRdb's table has in-frame clones only and misses some. Among approximately 51,000 clones listed, 70% to 90% were seen once. This receptor was taken from a human patient who received a liver transplant. Some of the T cells might come from the graft donor. The sample consisted of CD8+ T cells from blood, taken 12 months after liver transplant.

The CDR3 DNA is TGTGCCAGCAAGGATTTAAATGAGCAGTTCTTC. This translates into CASKDLNEQFF. The chain carries TRBV7-8 and TRBJ2-1; no firm D call. The CDR3 has 11 residues. Trimming shortened V by 7 bases and J by 7 bases, and 8 bases separated the two germline ends. The germline V gene encodes CDR1 SGHVS and CDR2 FQNEAQ.